This TCR beta chain was profiled in a study of T cell repertoires in aging, cancer and after chemotherapy (dated by TCRdb to 2018 to 2020). About the full investigation: The donors fell into six age groups ranging from 30 or younger to 70 or older, and each group had at least three individuals. The cohort comprised 200 to 250 cancer patients, 94 with hematological and around 120 with solid cancers, plus 95 healthy donors as a reference group. Some 9 million TCR reads were contained in the full dataset. To look at immunoaging and at how T cells reconstitute after chemotherapy, the study profiled TCR beta repertoires in peripheral blood from both healthy donors and cancer patients. Paired pre- and post-chemotherapy samples in the solid tumor group came from brain tumor (glioblastoma) patients receiving temozolomide-based therapy. The paper's findings and limits, for the study overall: According to the authors, the repertoire data do not allow conclusions to be drawn about immunological memory after chemotherapy. In both cancer cohorts, median generation probability rose over the chemotherapy interval, which suggests that the repertoire was reconstituted through rebound thymic output. Compared with age-matched healthy donors, untreated patients with hematological or solid cancers had significantly lower TCR diversity and higher clonality in blood. Declining TCR diversity with age in healthy donors was mainly explained by loss of richness; in cancer patients, loss of evenness also contributed.

Instead of sorted cells or RNA, genomic DNA extracted from peripheral blood served as the source for amplifying TCR beta rearrangements. V is clipped by 1 base and J by 7 bases, and the sequence between their germline boundaries is 7 bases long. Looking up the germline V gene yields CDR1 SGHTA and CDR2 FQGNSA. Inclusive of the bounding cysteine and phenylalanine, the CDR3 is 13 residues long. The only DNA kept is the CDR3, 39 bases in frame from the first base. Rearranged TRB sequences spanning V, D and J segments were amplified in a multiplex touch-down PCR with a mixed TRB-A/B primer pool. Illumina adapters and sample indices were added to the amplicons in two consecutive PCR reactions performed with Phusion HS II polymerase. The amplicons were purified from gel with the NucleoSpin Gel and PCR Clean-up kit and then assessed with Qubit and an Agilent 2100 Bioanalyzer. Sequencing of the libraries was done on an Illumina MiSeq with paired-end, single-indexed 600-cycle runs. In the authors' own workflow: MiXCR versions 2.12 and 3.0.5 were used to process TRB sequences. A clone was defined as each unique CDR3 nucleotide sequence, and only productive sequences supported by at least two reads were kept. The repertoire metrics were Shannon diversity, evenness, clonality (calculated as one minus evenness), and diversity profiles parameterized by alpha from 0 to 5. The IGoR algorithm was used to compute generation probabilities of clones in paired pre- and post-chemotherapy samples. In TCRdb, the public reads were trimmed at Q25 with fastp and aligned with MiXCR, with productive beta chains retained. Every distinct CDR3 protein forms one entry, paired with its most common genes and DNA. V and J calls and clone size were set by TCRdb, not the authors. The sample table contains about 150 distinct CDR3 sequences; only one count was recorded for roughly 82% of them. The leading ten clones occupy 25% to 30% of the sample.

Points on this clonotype: Its antigen remains undetermined. Per-base qualities were not stored, and no clone one base away is much larger.

The rearrangement combines TRBV7-2 with TRBJ1-4; D gene: possibly TRBD1, on 5 matching bases. Source material: blood. This receptor was identified in a human donor with a solid tumor. The DNA sequence is given as TGTGCCAGCAGCTTAGGGCAGGGTGAAAAACTGTTTTTT. Its coded protein is CASSLGQGEKLFF. With all but the CDR3 taken from the reference TRBV7-2 and TRBJ1-4 genes, the full variable domain is: GAGVSQSPSNKVTEKGKDVELRCDPISGHTALYWYRQSLGQGLEFLIYFQGNSAPDKSGLPSDRFSAERTGGSVSTLTIQRTQQEDSAVYLCASSLGQGEKLFFGSGTQLSVL.